Below are 27 T cell receptor beta chains sequenced from a single sample in a study of CD8 T cells in ankylosing spondylitis (dated by TCRdb to 2017 to 2019). Libraries came from 5' RACE. The run used an Illumina HiSeq 2500. TCRdb's own reprocessing of the public reads used fastp at Q25 and MiXCR and kept productive beta chains. Entries are consolidated by CDR3 protein sequence, retaining the most common genes and DNA. The sample table contains a few hundred thousand distinct CDR3 sequences; only one count was recorded for around 20% of them. Around 17% of the sample comes from the top ten. Points the paper makes about the study in general: Blood from ankylosing spondylitis patients appeared to be characterized by a TCR beta motif composed of 7 to 9 highly homologous amino acid variants.

Their recognized antigens are unknown. Sequenced input: blood, either unsorted or a sorted T cell fraction (not recorded which). The receptor source for this set is a male donor with ankylosing spondylitis.

The rearrangement joins TRBV10-3 to TRBJ2-3; tentative D call: TRBD1 (6 bases). V lost 3 bases, J lost 3 bases, and 10 bases lay in between. Per germline, CDR1 ENHRY and CDR2 SYGVKD. The CDR3 is 14 residues long. CDR3 in amino acids: CAISDGTRTDTQYF. For the CDR3, the DNA is TGTGCCATCAGTGATGGGACAAGGACAGATACGCAGTATTTT.

On this clonotype: An end of the junction does not agree with germline; a read error may underlie this. The chain carries TRBV28 and TRBJ2-7; 7 bases are shared with TRBD1. Germline CDR1 MDHEN, CDR2 SYDVKM. The CDR3 extends over 13 amino acids. As DNA, the CDR3 is TGTGCCAGCAGTTTAGGCACTGGACAGGCTTACGACTTC. It specifies CASSLGTGQAYDF.

This chain joins TRBV12-3 or TRBV12-4 and TRBJ2-1, with 13 nucleotides matching TRBD2. V gave up 6 bases and J gave up 6 bases; unmatched junction bases: 5. The CDR3 is 15 residues long. In nucleotides, the CDR3 is TGTGCCAGCAGGGGGACTAGCGGGGTCGGCAATGAGCAGTTCTTC. Its translation is CASRGTSGVGNEQFF.

V gene TRBV29-1 combines with J gene TRBJ2-6, with 9 bases aligning to TRBD1. J lost 4 bases, V lost 4 bases, and 2 bases had no gene match. Germline CDR1 SQVTM, CDR2 ANQGSEA. The CDR3 is 14 residues long. The CDR3 DNA sequence: TGCAGCGTTGGGGACAGGGCCGGGGCCAACGTCCTGACTTTC. Its translation: CSVGDRAGANVLTF.

The chain is built from TRBV3-1 and TRBJ1-5; 7 nucleotides agree with TRBD1. The V and J ends lost 3 bases and 7 bases, in that order; junction bases with no gene match: 3. CDR1 LGHDT and CDR2 YNNKEL come from the germline V gene (reference sequence). The CDR3 runs to 13 residues. The CDR3 is CASSQTGSQPQHF. The DNA for the CDR3 is TGTGCCAGCAGCCAGACAGGGAGCCAGCCCCAGCATTTT.

This clonotype turned up a few times. The chain couples TRBV5-1 to TRBJ1-1, with 7 positions matching TRBD1. The germline V gene encodes CDR1 SGHRS and CDR2 YFSETQ. V lost 2 bases to trimming and J lost 8 bases; unmatched junction nucleotides: 9. The CDR3 extends over 14 amino acids. CDR3 loop: CASSLRGPPGEAFF. DNA of the CDR3: TGCGCCAGCAGCTTAAGGGGGCCCCCGGGGGAAGCTTTCTTT.

This clonotype was found once. This rearrangement joins TRBV12-3 or TRBV12-4 to TRBJ2-7; no clear D gene. V lost 4 bases, J lost 6 bases, and 7 bases lay in between. This CDR3 has 11 amino acids. As DNA, the CDR3 is TGTGCCAGCAGTTCGGATTTCGAGCAGTACTTC. It yields the protein CASSSDFEQYF.

V is TRBV3-1 and J is TRBJ1-1, with D unclear. Germline V CDR1 and CDR2: LGHDT, YNNKEL (reference sequence). The CDR3 is made up of 15 amino acids. V lost 1 base and J lost 5, with 14 bases in between. Here the CDR3 reads CASSQGPAVRTEAFF. CDR3 DNA: TGTGCCAGCAGCCAAGGGCCTGCAGTTCGAACTGAAGCTTTCTTT. The whole variable domain, filled in from reference TRBV3-1 and TRBJ1-1, reads DTAVSQTPKYLVTQMGNDKSIKCEQNLGHDTMYWYKQDSKKFLKIMFSYNNKELIINETVPNRFSPKSPDKAHLNLHINSLELGDSAVYFCASSQGPAVRTEAFFGQGTRLTVV.

The genes are TRBV4-2 and TRBJ2-6; 11 nucleotides agree with TRBD1. Germline V gives CDR1 LGHNA, CDR2 YNFKEQ. With 0 bases clipped from V and 4 bases from J, the junction kept 5 bases outside the gene matches. The CDR3 runs to 18 residues. CDR3: CASSQEGTGGSGANVLTF. The CDR3 DNA is TGTGCCAGCAGCCAAGAAGGGACAGGGGGTTCGGGGGCCAACGTCCTGACTTTC.

J is TRBJ2-3 and V is TRBV5-1, with D perhaps matching TRBD1 (5 bases). The ends were cut back, 5 bases at V and 0 bases at J, with 13 bases in the middle. The CDR3 length is 15 residues. Per germline, CDR1 SGHRS and CDR2 YFSETQ. As DNA, the CDR3 is TGCGCCAGCAGAGCAGGGTTCGGGAGCACAGATACGCAGTATTTT. As protein: CASRAGFGSTDTQYF.

The genes are TRBV29-1 and TRBJ1-1; no reliable D call. The CDR3 has 15 residues. Trimming stripped 1 base from V and 1 base from J, with 13 bases between. Per germline, CDR1 SQVTM and CDR2 ANQGSEA. CDR3: CSVEAGAGWNTEAFF. CDR3 in DNA: TGCAGCGTTGAAGCTGGCGCCGGTTGGAACACTGAAGCTTTCTTT.

In nucleotides, the CDR3 is TGTGCCAGCTCACCACCGGGGCTAGCAGGGGCAGATACGCAGTATTTT. This gives the protein CASSPPGLAGADTQYF. The J gene is TRBJ2-3, the V gene TRBV18, with D maybe TRBD1 (6 bases). The CDR3 sequence is 16 residues long. The germline V gene has CDR1 KGHSH and CDR2 LQKENI. The germline V and J ends were trimmed by 0 bases and 4 bases, with 14 bases remaining between them.

This clonotype turned up a few times. CDR3 sequence (DNA): TGTGCCAGTAGTATAGATGATCGTGCGTACTCCAACACTGAAGCTTTCTTT. Protein product: CASSIDDRAYSNTEAFF. The chain links TRBV19 to TRBJ1-1; D remains ambiguous. CDR1 and CDR2 (germline): LNHDA, SQIVND (reference sequence). The CDR3 runs 17 residues. Trimming pared 0 bases from V and 2 bases from J, leaving 16 bases between.

This clonotype was seen a few times. A junction end diverges from the germline sequence, so it may reflect a read error. The chain uses TRBV27 and TRBJ1-1; perhaps TRBD1 as D (5 bases). CDR1 is MNHEY and CDR2 is SMNVEV in the germline V gene (reference sequence). The CDR3 consists of 12 residues. The CDR3 sequence is CASSSGTSEAFF. Written as DNA, the CDR3 is TGTGCCAGCAGTTCGGGGACGTCTGAGGCTTTCTTT.

The rearrangement joins TRBV7-2 to TRBJ1-4; the match to TRBD1 covers 8 bases. This CDR3 has 15 amino acids. Germline V gene data show CDR1 as SGHTA and CDR2 as FQGNSA. J lost 2 bases, V lost 5 bases, and 4 bases had no gene match. The CDR3 sequence: CASSDNRGTNEKLFF. In nucleotides, the CDR3 is TGTGCCAGCAGCGACAACAGGGGGACTAATGAAAAACTGTTTTTT.

This clonotype was found many times. CDR3 DNA sequence: TGCGCCAGCAGCCTCTCCGCGGGAGGGCCCCCAGATACGCAGTATTTT. Its protein is CASSLSAGGPPDTQYF. The chain is built from TRBV5-1 and TRBJ2-3; 9 bases align to TRBD2. The CDR3 loop spans 16 amino acids. V gave up 4 bases and J gave up 4 bases; unmatched junction bases: 10. The germline V gene encodes CDR1 SGHRS and CDR2 YFSETQ.

This chain uses TRBV6-1 with TRBJ1-3, with D tentatively TRBD1 (6 bases). Germline V lookup: CDR1 MNHNS, CDR2 SASEGT. Trimming left V 7 bases short and J 3 bases short, with 16 bases between. The CDR3 is made up of 15 amino acids. The CDR3 is CASTRDTEGGNTIYF. The CDR3 DNA is TGTGCCAGCACCCGGGACACCGAGGGTGGAAACACCATATATTTT.

This clonotype turned up a few times. The gene calls are TRBV15 and TRBJ2-5; 10 bases match TRBD2. This CDR3 has 15 amino acids. Germline CDR1 is LNHNV and CDR2 is YYDKDF (reference sequence). Unmatched junction bases numbered 1, after V lost 3 bases and J lost 0 bases. The CDR3: CATSRTSGYQETQYF. CDR3 nucleotides: TGTGCCACCAGCAGGACTAGCGGGTACCAAGAGACCCAGTACTTC.

This clonotype was observed a handful of times. The V and J genes are TRBV25-1 and TRBJ1-1; D unclear. This CDR3 has 13 residues. The germline V gene has CDR1 MGHDK and CDR2 SYGVNS. Between the trimmed V and J ends, which lost 8 bases and 0 bases, there was a span of 10 bases. The CDR3 region has the DNA TGTGCCAGCCGGGCACCTTTGAACACTGAAGCTTTCTTT. Amino acids: CASRAPLNTEAFF.

The chain combines TRBV29-1 with TRBJ2-1, with D unresolved. Germline CDR1 reads SQVTM; CDR2 reads ANQGSEA. The CDR3 is 11 residues long. V lost 7 bases and J lost 4, with 8 bases in between. The CDR3 region has the DNA TGCAGCGCCGGTGCTTACAATGAGCAGTTCTTC. As protein: CSAGAYNEQFF.

This rearrangement joins TRBV12-3 or TRBV12-4 to TRBJ2-1; D perhaps matches TRBD2 (6 bases). V was shortened by 2 bases and J by 6 bases, with 17 bases between the two germline ends. The CDR3 has 16 residues. CDR3 coding DNA: TGTGCCAGCAGTTTATATAATCGTGGGAGGAGCAATGAGCAGTTCTTC. It translates to CASSLYNRGRSNEQFF.

The chain is built from TRBV20-1 and TRBJ2-7; TRBD2 matches at 9 bases. Germline V gene sequence: CDR1 DFQATT, CDR2 SNEGSKA (reference sequence). V trimming: 5 bases; J trimming: 0 bases; junction bases outside the gene matches: 5. The CDR3 consists of 14 residues. CDR3 sequence reads: CSAGSGSGSYEQYF. In nucleotides, the CDR3 is TGCAGTGCTGGTAGCGGGAGCGGCTCCTACGAGCAGTACTTC.

This clonotype came up a few times. The V gene is TRBV4-1, the J gene TRBJ1-4; D remains ambiguous. V gave up 1 base and J gave up 8 bases, with 5 bases separating them. CDR1 is MGHRA and CDR2 is YSYEKL in the germline V gene. The CDR3 is 12 residues long. The CDR3 is CASSQVEEKLFF. The DNA for the CDR3 is TGCGCCAGCAGCCAAGTTGAAGAAAAACTGTTTTTT.

This clonotype was seen only a few times. The chain links TRBV6-2 or TRBV6-3 to TRBJ2-1, with 13 positions matching TRBD2. Trimming removed 7 bases from V and 7 bases from J; junction bases left unmatched: 7. CDR1 is MNHEY, CDR2 SVGEGT, per germline. The CDR3 runs to 15 residues. CDR3 sequence: CASMVWTSGSNEQFF. Here the CDR3 DNA reads TGTGCCAGCATGGTCTGGACTAGCGGGAGTAATGAGCAGTTCTTC.

The chain carries TRBV7-9 and TRBJ2-7; D may correspond to TRBD1 or TRBD2 (5 bases each). Between the trimmed V and J ends, which lost 5 bases and 5 bases, there was a span of 16 bases. CDR1 is SEHNR and CDR2 is FQNEAQ in the germline V gene (reference sequence). CDR3 size: 14 residues. The CDR3 DNA follows: TGTGCCAGCAGCCCAGTTGGGGGATCCGACGAGCAGTACTTC. Translated, it gives CASSPVGGSDEQYF.

This clonotype was observed a few times. The rearrangement links TRBV4-1 to TRBJ1-1; D call uncertain. Trimming cost V 0 bases and J 1 base, with 6 bases left between them. From germline, CDR1 is MGHRA and CDR2 YSYEKL. The CDR3 loop spans 14 amino acids. This CDR3 is CASSQDTRNTEAFF. The CDR3 DNA follows: TGCGCCAGCAGCCAAGATACCCGGAACACTGAAGCTTTCTTT.

This clonotype was detected only a few times. V and J are TRBV30 and TRBJ2-4; 12 bases line up with TRBD1. J was trimmed by 1 base and V by 5 bases; bases with no gene match: 3. The germline gives CDR1 GTSNPN, CDR2 SVGIG (reference sequence). The length of the CDR3 is 15 residues. CDR3 in DNA: TGTGCCTGGGGGACAGGGGGCCTGGCCAAAAACATTCAGTACTTC. This encodes CAWGTGGLAKNIQYF.